This record covers a single TCR beta chain. Its antigen remains unknown. PCR was performed using 60 Vbeta and 13 Jbeta primers. Only in-frame clones appear in the TCRdb table, and some are missing; sequencing was by immunoSEQ multiplex PCR. The sample lists roughly 34,000 clones; about 67% were seen once. This entry is derived from a study of cytomegalovirus exposure and HLA in healthy donors. Study-level results: HLA alleles showed associations with 15,000 to 20,000 TCR beta sequences in a later analysis, at a 0.05 false discovery rate.

Germline V CDR1 and CDR2: MGHRA, YSYEKL. V lost 0 bases, J lost 7 bases, and 13 bases lay in between. This CDR3 is built from 15 residues. The receptor was derived from a man aged 35 to 55 in good health and CMV-seropositive. V and J are TRBV4-1 and TRBJ1-5; TRBD1 is a possible D gene (6 bases). Material: PBMCs. CDR3 in amino acids: CASSQDRGAGQPQHF. For the CDR3, the DNA is TGCGCCAGCAGCCAAGATCGGGGGGCAGGACAGCCCCAGCATTTT.